One sample yielded the 25 T cell receptor beta chains listed below, sequenced in a study of vaccination effects on CD4 cells after COVID-19. Antigens of these TCRs are unknown. Profiled with immunoSEQ multiplex PCR; TCRdb holds only in-frame clones, not every one. In the table there are around 46,000 clones, approximately 77% of which are singletons. The authors isolated CD4+ T cells after more than eight days of culture. Every participant took two doses of the BNT162b2 or mRNA-1273 vaccine. This sample comprised CD4+ T cells from PBMCs cultured without peptide, obtained after COVID-19 vaccination. These receptors were collected from a human donor who received a COVID-19 vaccine.

In its sample, this clone was seen a few times. A read error may account for a junction end that differs from germline. The gene calls are TRBV20-1 and TRBJ1-2, with 8 bases lining up with TRBD1. The CDR3 runs 11 residues. CDR1 is DFQATT, CDR2 SNEGSKA, per germline (reference sequence). The DNA for the CDR3 is TGCAGTGCTAGCGACCCCCCGGGACAGGTCTTC. It encodes CSASDPPGQVF.

This clone was detected once. The chain recombines TRBV12-3 or TRBV12-4 with TRBJ2-2; a weak D match, TRBD2 (5 bases). This CDR3 has 13 residues. Deletions cut 7 bases from V and 7 bases from J, with 13 bases between. The CDR3 DNA is TGTGCCAGCACCCCTTCCGGGGTCGGGGAGCTGTTTTTT. The encoded protein is CASTPSGVGELFF.

The CDR3 is CASSLARDYTF. The CDR3 nucleotides read TGTGCCAGCAGCTTAGCAAGAGACTACACCTTC. The V call is TRBV7-9, the J call TRBJ1-2, with D unclear. V was cut by 0 bases and J by 10 bases, with 6 bases left in between. CDR1 is SEHNR and CDR2 is FQNEAQ in the germline V gene (reference sequence). The CDR3 runs 11 residues.

This chain uses TRBV5-1 with TRBJ2-7; TRBD2 might be the D (6 bases). Germline V gene data show CDR1 as SGHRS and CDR2 as YFSETQ. Trimming shortened V by 4 bases and J by 2 bases, and 19 bases separated the two germline ends. CDR3 length: 16 amino acids. CDR3 DNA: TGCGCCAGCAGCCTCACCGTCAGCGGGCCTACCTACGAGCAGTACTTC. Translating it yields CASSLTVSGPTYEQYF. Looking up the rest from reference TRBV5-1 and TRBJ2-7 gives the full variable domain: KAGVTQTPRYLIKTRGQQVTLSCSPISGHRSVSWYQQTPGQGLQFLFEYFSETQRNKGNFPGRFSGRQFSNSRSEMNVSTLELGDSALYLCASSLTVSGPTYEQYFGPGTRLTVT.

This clone is deemed medium-sized. This chain uses TRBV21-1 with TRBJ1-2. TRBV21-1 is annotated as a pseudogene. The CDR3 covers 16 residues. CDR3 DNA: TGTGCCAGCAGCAAAAAGAGGGGGGTGCGCTACTATGGCTACACCTTC. Translating gives CASSKKRGVRYYGYTF.

The gene calls are TRBV7-6 and TRBJ2-2, with TRBD2 identical over 7 bases. Germline-derived CDR1 and CDR2 are SGHVS and FNYEAQ. The length of the CDR3 is 16 residues. Trimming removed 0 bases from V and 4 bases from J; junction bases left unmatched: 5. The CDR3 DNA reads as TGTGCCAGCAGCTTAGCGGGAGGGCCCTCCACCGGGGAGCTGTTTTTT. Translated, it gives CASSLAGGPSTGELFF.

The gene calls are TRBV12-5 and TRBJ2-7; 9 positions agree with TRBD2. J gave up 1 base and V 7 bases, and 8 bases lay outside the gene matches. CDR3 length equals 15 residues. CDR1 is LGHNT, CDR2 FRNRAP, per germline. This chain's CDR3 is CASALGSGGSYEQYF. CDR3 coding DNA: TGTGCTAGTGCCTTGGGTAGCGGGGGATCCTACGAGCAGTACTTC.

The chain links TRBV11-3 to TRBJ1-2, with D unresolved. CDR3 length equals 13 residues. CDR1 and CDR2 (germline): SGHNT, YENEEA. Trimming stripped 4 bases from V and 6 bases from J, with 12 bases between. The CDR3 loop is CASSSLNGDGYTF. In DNA form, the CDR3 reads TGTGCCAGCAGCTCATTGAATGGGGATGGCTACACCTTC.

This clone was counted only a few times. The chain recombines TRBV3-1 (or the pseudogene TRBV3-2) with TRBJ1-5, with a weak D call TRBD1 (5 bases). Deletions cut 4 bases from V and 15 bases from J, with 19 bases between. Germline V gene lookup returns CDR1 LGHDT and CDR2 YNNKEL (reference sequence). The CDR3 covers 13 residues. This CDR3 reads CASSPSTGRRLHF. Here the CDR3 DNA reads TGTGCCAGCAGCCCGTCCACGGGACGGAGGTTGCATTTT.

This rearrangement joins TRBV19 to TRBJ2-6, with D perhaps TRBD2 (5 bases). The V end lost 6 bases, the J end lost 4 bases, and 19 bases lay between the germline ends. This CDR3 contains 17 residues. Germline loops: CDR1 LNHDA, CDR2 SQIVND (reference sequence). The CDR3 sequence is CASRRVSTPRGANVLTF. DNA of the CDR3: TGTGCCAGTAGGAGGGTCAGTACCCCCCGAGGGGCCAACGTCCTGACTTTC.

This clone was observed a few times. The chain uses TRBV13 and TRBJ2-7, with D maybe TRBD1 (6 bases). The germline V gene has CDR1 PRHDT and CDR2 FYEKMQ (reference sequence). Trimming removed 4 bases at V and 2 bases at J, with 6 bases between. The CDR3 sequence is 12 residues long. The CDR3 DNA follows: TGTGCCAGCAGCTCAGGGGCCTACGAGCAGTACTTC. This translates into CASSSGAYEQYF.

The J gene is TRBJ2-1, the V gene TRBV7-6; D ambiguous. Germline CDR1 reads SGHVS; CDR2 reads FNYEAQ. This CDR3 has 13 amino acids. V was pared by 5 bases and J by 0 bases, with 5 bases between. The CDR3 region is CASSKNSYNEQFF. The CDR3 DNA follows: TGTGCCAGCAGCAAAAACTCCTACAATGAGCAGTTCTTC.

The genes are TRBV20-1 and TRBJ1-2, with D perhaps TRBD1 (5 bases). Germline-derived CDR1 and CDR2 are DFQATT and SNEGSKA (reference sequence). This CDR3 comprises 12 residues. Trimming pared 3 bases from V and 4 bases from J, leaving 9 bases between. The chain's CDR3 is CSASFRGYGYTF. Written as DNA, the CDR3 is TGCAGTGCTAGTTTTAGGGGCTATGGCTACACCTTC.

This chain connects TRBV9 to TRBJ1-4; TRBD1 is a possible D gene (6 bases). V lost 3 bases, J lost 7 bases, and 19 bases lay in between. CDR1 and CDR2 from the germline V gene are SGDLS and YYNGEE. The CDR3 totals 16 residues. The CDR3 region is CASSESSQGRSEKLFF. Here the CDR3 DNA reads TGTGCCAGCAGCGAAAGTTCACAGGGTAGGAGTGAAAAACTGTTTTTT.

In DNA form, the CDR3 reads TGTGCCAGCAGTTACACGCCAGGGATGAACACTGAAGCTTTCTTT. Translation: CASSYTPGMNTEAFF. The chain employs TRBV6-5 and TRBJ1-1, with D maybe TRBD1 (5 bases). The V end was cut by 2 bases, the J end by 0 bases, with 10 bases between. There are 15 residues in the CDR3. CDR1 is MNHEY, CDR2 SVGAGI, per germline.

This clone was observed a single time. The chain uses TRBV5-1 and TRBJ2-2; tentative D call: TRBD1 (7 bases). The V end lost 5 bases, the J end lost 5 bases, and 13 bases lay between the germline ends. CDR1 and CDR2 from the germline V gene are SGHRS and YFSETQ. The CDR3 spans 14 residues. The CDR3 nucleotides read TGCGCCAGCAGTGATTCAGGGGGGACCGGGGAGCTGTTTTTT. Translated: CASSDSGGTGELFF.

The rearrangement uses TRBV19 and TRBJ2-2; the match to TRBD2 covers 7 bases. CDR1 and CDR2 from the germline V gene are LNHDA and SQIVND (reference sequence). The CDR3 runs 15 residues. V trimming: 1 base; J trimming: 2 bases; junction bases outside the gene matches: 1. The CDR3 region is CASSIVGLNTGELFF. CDR3 DNA: TGTGCCAGTAGTATAGTGGGACTAAACACCGGGGAGCTGTTTTTT.

The chain employs TRBV7-6 and TRBJ2-7; D is undetermined. Germline CDR1 reads SGHVS; CDR2 reads FNYEAQ. The CDR3 consists of 15 residues. The V gene lost 1 base and the J gene lost 4 bases, with 14 bases spanning the gap. The CDR3 DNA sequence: TGTGCCAGCAGCTTAGAGGTCGGAGTTAGGTACGAGCAGTACTTC. Translation: CASSLEVGVRYEQYF.

There are a few counts of this clone. The chain combines TRBV2 with TRBJ1-2; maybe TRBD1 (6 bases). V lost 4 bases, J lost 3 bases, and 12 bases lay in between. Germline V gene lookup returns CDR1 SNHLY and CDR2 FYNNEI. The CDR3 extends over 14 amino acids. The CDR3 reads CASSVDRLYYGYTF. CDR3 in DNA: TGTGCCAGCAGTGTTGACAGGTTGTACTATGGCTACACCTTC.

V usage is TRBV3-1 (or the pseudogene TRBV3-2) and J usage is TRBJ2-5; 10 nucleotides match TRBD2. The length of the CDR3 is 17 residues. After removal of 2 bases from V and 0 bases from J, the junction contained 6 bases not matched to a gene. Germline CDR1 reads LGHDT; CDR2 reads YNNKEL (reference sequence). The CDR3 region has the DNA TGTGCCAGCAGCCAAAATATCCTAGCGGGAGACCAAGAGACCCAGTACTTC. This gives the protein CASSQNILAGDQETQYF.

The DNA of the CDR3 is TGTGCCAGCAGGGGTACTGAAGCTTTCTTT. Its protein is CASRGTEAFF. The chain combines TRBV28 with TRBJ1-1, with D uncertain. Trimming took off 6 bases at V and 5 bases at J, with 4 bases between the two ends. Germline assignment: CDR1 MDHEN and CDR2 SYDVKM. The CDR3 runs to 10 residues. Full variable domain (outside the CDR3, taken from reference TRBV28 and TRBJ1-1): DVKVTQSSRYLVKRTGEKVFLECVQDMDHENMFWYRQDPGLGLRLIYFSYDVKMKEKGDIPEGYSVSREKKERFSLILESASTNQTSMYLCASRGTEAFFGQGTRLTVV.

The rearrangement links TRBV4-1 to TRBJ1-2; 7 nucleotides match TRBD1. The CDR3 spans 14 residues. Germline trimming cut 1 base from V and 7 bases from J; bases unmatched to any gene: 6. Germline V gene lookup returns CDR1 MGHRA and CDR2 YSYEKL. The CDR3 coding sequence is TGCGCCAGCAGCCAAGGTACAGGGGTCGGTGGCTACACCTTC. Its translation is CASSQGTGVGGYTF.

V gene TRBV7-8 combines with J gene TRBJ2-7, with TRBD1 identical over 8 bases. The V gene's germline CDR1 is SGHVS and CDR2 FQNEAQ. This CDR3 is 14 amino acids long. The ends lost 5 bases at V and 5 bases at J; junction bases unmatched: 8. CDR3 amino acids: CASSPRTGSHEQYF. The CDR3 DNA is TGTGCCAGCAGCCCACGGACAGGGAGTCACGAGCAGTACTTC.

V usage is TRBV2 and J usage is TRBJ1-5; D perhaps matches TRBD1 (5 bases). The CDR3 has 14 amino acids. Deletions cut 5 bases from V and 5 bases from J, with 13 bases between. Germline V gene data show CDR1 as SNHLY and CDR2 as FYNNEI. CDR3 residues: CASSPTWGHQPQHF. As DNA, the CDR3 is TGTGCCAGCAGTCCCACATGGGGCCATCAGCCCCAGCATTTT. The full variable domain, in which reference TRBV2 and TRBJ1-5 provide the parts outside the CDR3, is EPEVTQTPSHQVTQMGQEVILRCVPISNHLYFYWYRQILGQKVEFLVSFYNNEISEKSEIFDDQFSVERPDGSNFTLKIRSTKLEDSAMYFCASSPTWGHQPQHFGDGTRLSIL.

The V gene is TRBV13, the J gene TRBJ1-3; maybe TRBD1 (5 bases). Germline V gene data show CDR1 as PRHDT and CDR2 as FYEKMQ (reference sequence). This CDR3 has 17 residues. V was trimmed by 5 bases and J by 0 bases, leaving 17 bases between them. CDR3 DNA: TGTGCCAGCAGCCCCGGGACCCTGAACCTCTCTGGAAACACCATATATTTT. It encodes CASSPGTLNLSGNTIYF.